The TCR beta chain under discussion was sequenced for a study of CD8 T cells in Susac syndrome. Trimming at V came to 4 bases and at J to 8 bases, leaving 13 bases not matched to a gene. This CDR3 comprises 16 residues. The germline V gene encodes CDR1 DFQATT and CDR2 SNEGSKA (reference sequence). TCR beta was sequenced from blood CD8+ and CD4+ T cells. The patients who served as multiple sclerosis controls were treatment-naive and had stable or active relapsing-remitting disease that fulfilled the revised McDonald criteria. About 0.5 to 1 ug RNA was reverse transcribed with random hexamers. Amplification of the TCR beta CDR3 was carried out by immunoSEQ multiplex PCR, which spanned a total of 54 Vbeta and 13 Jbeta segments. TCRdb redid the calling of the immunoSEQ multiplex PCR reads with MiXCR, one entry per CDR3 protein. The profile shows about 150,000 distinct CDR3 sequences, roughly 95% of them singletons.

Specimen: CD8+ T cells from PBMCs. The rearrangement uses TRBV20-1 and TRBJ2-1, with TRBD2 matching 11 bases. The sequence was collected from a human donor with multiple sclerosis. CDR3 sequence (DNA): TGCAGTGCTACTAGCGGGGGGCCCCTCCCGTCCGATGAGCAGTTCTTC. Amino acids: CSATSGGPLPSDEQFF.